The 18 T cell receptor beta chains below were found in one sample sequenced in a study of T-cell reconstitution after alpha-beta-depleted transplantation in children. Unique molecular identifiers were incorporated during preparation of the TCRbeta library. TCRdb re-called the PCR reads through MiXCR, storing one row per CDR3 protein. Here the sample spans about 610,000 distinct CDR3 sequences, 25% to 30% being singletons. Sequenced material: PBMCs, taken before TCRalphabeta/CD19-depleted stem cell transplant. The receptor set was obtained from a boy under three years old with Wiskott-Aldrich syndrome, due to receive a stem cell transplant.

This clonotype was seen a few times. This chain uses TRBV7-8 with TRBJ2-1, with 7 positions matching TRBD2. J was trimmed by 4 bases and V by 0 bases; bases with no gene match: 6. Germline values: CDR1 SGHVS, CDR2 FQNEAQ. The CDR3 runs to 16 residues. The CDR3 region is CASSLARGSGYNEQFF. The CDR3 DNA sequence: TGTGCCAGCAGCTTAGCGCGGGGTAGCGGGTACAATGAGCAGTTCTTC. Together with reference TRBV7-8 and TRBJ2-1, the CDR3 gives the full variable domain: GAGVSQSPRYKVAKRGQDVALRCDPISGHVSLFWYQQALGQGPEFLTYFQNEAQLDKSGLPSDRFFAERPEGSVSTLKIQRTQQEDSAVYLCASSLARGSGYNEQFFGPGTRLTVL.

This clonotype was seen only a few times. The chain has TRBV5-1 and TRBJ1-3; D not certain. This CDR3 spans 14 amino acids. Trimming left V 0 bases short and J 6 bases short, with 10 bases between. The germline V gene has CDR1 SGHRS and CDR2 YFSETQ. CDR3 loop: CASSLAAGKNTIYF. As DNA, the CDR3 is TGCGCCAGCAGCTTGGCCGCAGGAAAAAACACCATATATTTT.

This clonotype was seen a handful of times. This rearrangement joins TRBV20-1 to TRBJ2-1, with D perhaps TRBD2 (5 bases). Deletions cut 5 bases from V and 9 bases from J, with 20 bases between. The CDR3 is 14 residues long. Germline CDR1 and CDR2: DFQATT and SNEGSKA (reference sequence). The CDR3 loop is CSAPPSRYSGEQFF. CDR3 in DNA: TGCAGTGCTCCTCCTAGCAGGTACTCTGGTGAGCAGTTCTTC.

This clonotype was seen a handful of times. The chain is built from TRBV5-6 and TRBJ1-4; 8 bases align to TRBD1. Germline V lookup: CDR1 SGHDT, CDR2 YYEEEE. The CDR3 length is 13 residues. V lost 4 bases and J lost 8; bases outside the gene matches: 4. The CDR3 region is CASSGDRGEKLFF. The CDR3, as DNA: TGTGCCAGCAGCGGCGACAGGGGCGAAAAACTGTTTTTT.

This chain joins TRBV2 and TRBJ2-1; 7 nucleotides agree with TRBD2. The ends lost 6 bases at V and 0 bases at J; junction bases unmatched: 8. The CDR3 runs to 16 residues. CDR1 SNHLY and CDR2 FYNNEI come from the germline V gene. For the CDR3, the DNA is TGTGCCAGCAGACCGACTAGCCGTAGCTCCTACAATGAGCAGTTCTTC. It specifies CASRPTSRSSYNEQFF. The whole variable domain, remainder taken from reference TRBV2 and TRBJ2-1, is EPEVTQTPSHQVTQMGQEVILRCVPISNHLYFYWYRQILGQKVEFLVSFYNNEISEKSEIFDDQFSVERPDGSNFTLKIRSTKLEDSAMYFCASRPTSRSSYNEQFFGPGTRLTVL.

The chain employs TRBV15 and TRBJ1-6; D remains unclear. V dropped 0 bases and J dropped 10 bases, with 16 bases sitting between them. Germline values: CDR1 LNHNV, CDR2 YYDKDF (reference sequence). This CDR3 is 16 amino acids long. CDR3 sequence reads: CATSRDPGLSRSPLHF. CDR3 coding DNA: TGTGCCACCAGCAGAGATCCCGGACTGAGCAGATCACCCCTCCACTTT.

This clonotype was found a few times. V is TRBV6-5 and J is TRBJ2-1, with D perhaps TRBD2 (5 bases). The CDR3 spans 14 residues. Per germline, CDR1 MNHEY and CDR2 SVGAGI. Trimming removed 0 bases from V and 7 bases from J, with 10 bases in between. The CDR3 sequence: CASSYSRLANEQFF. For the CDR3, the DNA is TGTGCCAGCAGTTACTCGAGGCTAGCAAATGAGCAGTTCTTC.

The rearrangement joins TRBV18 to TRBJ2-1; D remains unclear. V was clipped by 2 bases and J by 0 bases, with 17 bases between them. The CDR3 sequence is 18 residues long. Germline CDR1 KGHSH, CDR2 LQKENI. The CDR3 reads CASSPRVGLLSSYNEQFF. In DNA, the CDR3 is TGTGCCAGCTCACCAAGAGTGGGTCTCCTCAGCTCCTACAATGAGCAGTTCTTC.

The sample holds a few counts of this clonotype. The chain couples TRBV20-1 to TRBJ2-1; D is unresolved. The CDR3 length is 14 residues. Per the germline V gene, CDR1 is DFQATT and CDR2 is SNEGSKA (reference sequence). Trimming cost V 4 bases and J 3 bases, with 13 bases left between them. The CDR3 nucleotides are TGCAGTGCTACGACCAACCTCTTCTACAATGAGCAGTTCTTC. Its protein is CSATTNLFYNEQFF.

The V gene is TRBV20-1, the J gene TRBJ2-1; 10 nucleotides agree with TRBD2. This CDR3 is 15 amino acids long. The germline gives CDR1 DFQATT, CDR2 SNEGSKA (reference sequence). Unmatched junction bases numbered 8, after V lost 3 bases and J lost 6 bases. DNA for the CDR3: TGCAGTGCTAGGGCGCTAGCGGGAGATCTCAATGAGCAGTTCTTC. Translating it yields CSARALAGDLNEQFF.

The chain employs TRBV12-3 or TRBV12-4 and TRBJ2-2; the D call may be TRBD1 or TRBD2 (5 bases each). V lost 2 bases to trimming and J lost 6 bases, with 10 bases between them. CDR3 length: 14 residues. CDR3 bases: TGTGCCAGCAGTTTAACCGGGACCCCCGGGGAGCTGTTTTTT. This encodes CASSLTGTPGELFF.

The rearrangement uses TRBV20-1 and TRBJ2-3; D uncertain. V lost 6 bases and J lost 6, with 22 bases in between. CDR1 is DFQATT and CDR2 is SNEGSKA in the germline V gene (reference sequence). The CDR3 totals 15 residues. This CDR3 reads CSAIDGSTAQDTQYF. Here the CDR3 DNA reads TGCAGTGCAATCGATGGGTCCACGGCTCAGGATACGCAGTATTTT.

The sample holds a few counts of this clonotype. The V and J genes are TRBV4-1 and TRBJ2-6, with D possibly matching TRBD1 (5 bases). CDR1 MGHRA and CDR2 YSYEKL come from the germline V gene. With 5 bases removed from V and 4 bases from J, the gap between germline ends came to 12 bases. The CDR3 covers 15 residues. CDR3 in DNA: TGCGCCAGCAGCGATGCAGGGTTCGGGGCCAACGTCCTGACTTTC. As protein: CASSDAGFGANVLTF.

This clonotype has just a few counts. The V gene is TRBV3-1, the J gene TRBJ2-1, with unresolved D. The ends were cut back, 2 bases at V and 7 bases at J, with 6 bases in the middle. In germline, CDR1 is LGHDT, CDR2 YNNKEL (reference sequence). The CDR3 sequence is 12 residues long. The CDR3 spells CASSQPGNEQFF. The CDR3 region has the DNA TGTGCCAGCAGCCAACCCGGGAATGAGCAGTTCTTC.

This clonotype was counted only a few times. This sequence joins TRBV6-6 and TRBJ2-5; D gene uncertain. V dropped 2 bases and J dropped 4 bases, with 5 bases sitting between them. Germline V lookup: CDR1 MNHNY, CDR2 SVGAGI (reference sequence). This CDR3 region has 12 residues. The CDR3 DNA follows: TGTGCCAGCAGTTACCCGGGAGAGACCCAGTACTTC. Protein sequence: CASSYPGETQYF.

This clonotype was seen only a few times. The chain is built from TRBV5-6 and TRBJ2-5; maybe TRBD1 (5 bases). Looked up from germline, CDR1 is SGHDT and CDR2 is YYEEEE. Trimming took off 0 bases at V and 2 bases at J, with 8 bases between the two ends. This CDR3 comprises 14 residues. The CDR3 loop is CASSLENRQETQYF. In DNA, the CDR3 is TGTGCCAGCAGCTTGGAAAACAGGCAAGAGACCCAGTACTTC.

This clonotype came up a few times. The CDR3 region is CASSLDTAAIQETQYF. The DNA of the CDR3 is TGTGCCAGCAGCTTAGATACAGCGGCAATCCAAGAGACCCAGTACTTC. V is TRBV7-2 and J is TRBJ2-5, with D possibly TRBD2 on 5 matching bases. V was clipped by 1 base and J by 1 base, with 13 bases between them. CDR3 length: 16 amino acids. The V gene's germline CDR1 is SGHTA and CDR2 FQGNSA.

The gene calls are TRBV5-1 and TRBJ2-3; 9 nucleotides match TRBD2. The CDR3 runs 15 residues. Germline V lookup: CDR1 SGHRS, CDR2 YFSETQ. The trim removed 0 bases at V and 10 bases at J, leaving 9 bases unmatched. CDR3 bases: TGCGCCAGCAGCTTGGCCCCTGGGACTAGCTCGGCGCAGTATTTT. Its protein product is CASSLAPGTSSAQYF.